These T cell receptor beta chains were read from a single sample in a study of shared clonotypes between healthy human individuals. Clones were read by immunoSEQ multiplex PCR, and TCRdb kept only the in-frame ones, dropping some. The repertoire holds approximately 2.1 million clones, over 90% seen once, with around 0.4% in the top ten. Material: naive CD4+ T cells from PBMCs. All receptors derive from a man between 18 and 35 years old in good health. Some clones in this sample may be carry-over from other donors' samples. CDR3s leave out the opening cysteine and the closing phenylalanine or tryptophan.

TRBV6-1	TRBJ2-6	ASSVQGALRTGANVLT
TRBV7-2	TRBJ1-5	ASSLQGAQPQH
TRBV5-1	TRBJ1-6	ASSPGDSPLH
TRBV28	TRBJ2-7	ASSFTVGLAGSYEQY
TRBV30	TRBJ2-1	AWTGTSGHLYYNEQF
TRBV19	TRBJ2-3	ATRAPSTDTQY
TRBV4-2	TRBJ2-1	ASSQDPAGGYEQF
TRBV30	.	AWSILGQMTSYEQY
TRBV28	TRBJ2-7	ASKGLDPYYEQY
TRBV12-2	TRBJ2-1	ASRPGWGLREQF
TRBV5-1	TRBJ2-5	ASKPGGDAQETQY
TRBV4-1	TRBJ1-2	ASSHPDSRGYGYT
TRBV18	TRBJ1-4	ASSPDRAEVEKLF
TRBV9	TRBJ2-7	ASSVGGERETIREQY
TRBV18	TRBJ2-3	ASSPGTSGATRDTQY
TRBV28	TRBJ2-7	ASINRGSYEQY
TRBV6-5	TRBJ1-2	ASSYSHPSGYT
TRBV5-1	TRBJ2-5	ASSFGGLAQETQY
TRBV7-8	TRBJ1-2	ASSPLVNRGYGYT
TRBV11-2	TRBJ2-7	ASPQRVGTYEQY
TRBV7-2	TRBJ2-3	ASSNSGMADTQY
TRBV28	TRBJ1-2	AIQGGFYGYT
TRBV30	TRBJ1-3	AWSVGPQSSGNTIY
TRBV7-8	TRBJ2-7	ASSLATQQERREQY
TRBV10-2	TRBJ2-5	ASSDQEGRVMETQY
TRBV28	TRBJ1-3	ASSQGYTIY
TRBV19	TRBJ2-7	ASSFTPGQTYEQY
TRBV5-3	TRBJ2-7	ARSSKQQLKPYEQY
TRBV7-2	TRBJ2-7	ASSPTGGPYEQY
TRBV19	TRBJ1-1	ASSALGGTGDTEAF
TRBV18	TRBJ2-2	ASSQRRLATNTGELF
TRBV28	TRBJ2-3	ASSSPNTDTQY
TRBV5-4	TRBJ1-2	ASSGTGTENYGYT
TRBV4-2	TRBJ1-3	ASSQRNIPGRDSGNTIY
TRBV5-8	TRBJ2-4	ASSRGLRDSPPPQY
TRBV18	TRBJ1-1	ASSPVVNTEAF
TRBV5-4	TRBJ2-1	ASSSLAGSQYNEQF
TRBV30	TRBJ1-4	AAARETNEKLF
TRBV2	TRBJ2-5	ASSKAVGGETQY
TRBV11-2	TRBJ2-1	ASSFSYLRGGKVNEQF
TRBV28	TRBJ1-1	ASIQGALDTEAF
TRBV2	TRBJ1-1	ASSDRSGPVNTEAF
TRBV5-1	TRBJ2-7	ASSESTGPYEQY
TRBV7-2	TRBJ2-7	ASSWEKPVYEQY
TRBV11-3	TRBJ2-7	ASSLGRGYEQY
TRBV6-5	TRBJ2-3	ASTPRGGDTQY
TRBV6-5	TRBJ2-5	ASSLSTSGIKTQY
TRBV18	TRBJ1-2	ASSPNPGDYGYT
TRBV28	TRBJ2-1	ASSSWTGEGEQF
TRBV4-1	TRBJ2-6	ASSQDSSTSGANVLT
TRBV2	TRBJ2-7	ASSEGGGIGTGTYEQY
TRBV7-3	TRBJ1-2	ASSLESGADYGYT
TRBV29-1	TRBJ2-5	SVGGRQKETQY
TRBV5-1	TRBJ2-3	ASSLATASTDTQY
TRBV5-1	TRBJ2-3	ASSLAGLADTQY